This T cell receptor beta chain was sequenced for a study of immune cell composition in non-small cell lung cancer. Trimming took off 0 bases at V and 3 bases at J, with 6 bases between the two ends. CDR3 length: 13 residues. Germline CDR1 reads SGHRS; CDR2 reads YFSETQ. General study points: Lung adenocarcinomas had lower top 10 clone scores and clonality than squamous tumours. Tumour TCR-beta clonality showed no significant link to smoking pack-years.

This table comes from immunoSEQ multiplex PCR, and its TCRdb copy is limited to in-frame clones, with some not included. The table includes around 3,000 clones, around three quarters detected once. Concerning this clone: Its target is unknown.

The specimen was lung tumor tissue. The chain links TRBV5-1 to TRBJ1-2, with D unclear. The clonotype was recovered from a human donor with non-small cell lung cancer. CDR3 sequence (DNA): TGCGCCAGCAGCTTGGCAGGTTACTATGGCTACACCTTC. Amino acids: CASSLAGYYGYTF.